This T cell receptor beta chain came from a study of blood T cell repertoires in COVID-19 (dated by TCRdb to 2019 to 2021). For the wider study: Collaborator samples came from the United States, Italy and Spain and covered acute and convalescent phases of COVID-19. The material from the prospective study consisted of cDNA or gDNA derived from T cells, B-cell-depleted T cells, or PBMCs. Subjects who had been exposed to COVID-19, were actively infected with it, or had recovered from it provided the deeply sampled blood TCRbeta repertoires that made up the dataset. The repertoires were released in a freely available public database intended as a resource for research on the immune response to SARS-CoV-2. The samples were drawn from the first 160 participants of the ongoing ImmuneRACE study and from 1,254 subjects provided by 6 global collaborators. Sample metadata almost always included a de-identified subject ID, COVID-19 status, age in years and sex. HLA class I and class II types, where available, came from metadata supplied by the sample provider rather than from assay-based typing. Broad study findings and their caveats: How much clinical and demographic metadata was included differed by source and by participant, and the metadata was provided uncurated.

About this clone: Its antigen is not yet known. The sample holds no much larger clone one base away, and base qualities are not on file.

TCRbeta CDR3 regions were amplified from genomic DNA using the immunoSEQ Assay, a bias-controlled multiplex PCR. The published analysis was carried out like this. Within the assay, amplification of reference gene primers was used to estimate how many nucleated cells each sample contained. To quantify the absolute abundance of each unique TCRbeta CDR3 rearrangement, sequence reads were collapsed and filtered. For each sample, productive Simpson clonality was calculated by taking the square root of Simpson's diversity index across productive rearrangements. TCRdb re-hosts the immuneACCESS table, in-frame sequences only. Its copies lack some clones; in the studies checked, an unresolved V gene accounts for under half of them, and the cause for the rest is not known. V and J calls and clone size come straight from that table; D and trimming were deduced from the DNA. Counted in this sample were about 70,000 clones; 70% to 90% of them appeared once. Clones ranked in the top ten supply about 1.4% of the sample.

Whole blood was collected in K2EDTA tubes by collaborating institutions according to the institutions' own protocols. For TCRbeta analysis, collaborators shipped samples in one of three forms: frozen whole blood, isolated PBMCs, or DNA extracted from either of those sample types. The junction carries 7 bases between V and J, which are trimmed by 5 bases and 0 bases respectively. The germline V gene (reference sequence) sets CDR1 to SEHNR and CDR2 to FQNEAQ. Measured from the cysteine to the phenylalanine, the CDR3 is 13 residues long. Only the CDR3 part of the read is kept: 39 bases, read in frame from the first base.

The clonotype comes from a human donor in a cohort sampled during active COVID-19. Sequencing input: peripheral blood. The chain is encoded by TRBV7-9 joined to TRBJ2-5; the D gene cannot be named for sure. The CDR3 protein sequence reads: CASSPGDQETQYF. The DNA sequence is TGTGCCAGCAGCCCGGGTGACCAAGAGACCCAGTACTTC.